Given below is one TCR beta chain in context. What it binds is unknown. The record originates from a study of shared clonotypes between healthy human individuals. Study outcomes and limitations: Rarefaction analysis demonstrated incomplete sorted-subset sequencing notwithstanding large depth. Blood was the only sampled material, and tissue repertoires likely differ.

Trimming took 6 bases from V and 4 from J, leaving 10 bases between them. Germline V gene data show CDR1 as ENHRY and CDR2 as SYGVKD. CDR3 length equals 13 residues. DNA at approximately 200 ng, some 31,000 T cell genomes, went into sorted-subset replicate PCRs. Libraries were prepared by immunoSEQ multiplex PCR; TCRdb keeps only in-frame clonotypes and omits some of them. Counted here are about 2.3 million clones, 85% to 95% occurring once; the ten biggest clones make up around 0.35%. This chain connects TRBV10-3 to TRBJ2-1; D may correspond to TRBD1 or TRBD2 (5 bases each). This clonotype was sampled from a man aged 18 to 29 in good health. Some clones in this sample may be carry-over from other donors' samples. Sequenced input: naive CD4+ T cells from PBMCs. Subset: CD45RA+ positively selected. CDR3 region: CAIRGEPYNEQFF. In DNA form, the CDR3 reads TGTGCCATCAGGGGGGAGCCTTACAATGAGCAGTTCTTC.